The 6 T cell receptor beta chains below come from one sample, sequenced in a study of glioma-infiltrating T cells after dendritic cell vaccination. Using immunoSEQ multiplex PCR, the repertoire was profiled, and TCRdb retains in-frame clones only, with some absent. The sample records tens of thousands of clones, roughly 84% being singletons. Time point of the sample: after dendritic cell vaccination, including at tumor progression/relapse. Sequencing was performed on blood, taken after dendritic cell vaccination. Receptors were obtained from a human donor with glioblastoma.

The genes are TRBV5-5 and TRBJ2-5; a weak D match, TRBD1 (6 bases). This CDR3 has 13 residues. Germline loops: CDR1 SGHKS, CDR2 YYEKEE (reference sequence). Trimming cost V 3 bases and J 5 bases, with 11 bases left between them. The CDR3 nucleotides read TGTGCCAGCAGCTCAGGGGTTTCGGAGACCCAGTACTTC. Translated, it gives CASSSGVSETQYF.

The chain uses TRBV5-1 and TRBJ2-3, with 13 bases lining up with TRBD2. The CDR3 has 15 residues. J lost 6 bases, V lost 3 bases, and 4 bases had no gene match. Germline CDR1 reads SGHRS; CDR2 reads YFSETQ. CDR3 sequence (DNA): TGCGCCAGCAGCTCCGGGACTAGCGGGACCGATACGCAGTATTTT. It specifies CASSSGTSGTDTQYF. Variable domain in full (rest from reference TRBV5-1 and TRBJ2-3): KAGVTQTPRYLIKTRGQQVTLSCSPISGHRSVSWYQQTPGQGLQFLFEYFSETQRNKGNFPGRFSGRQFSNSRSEMNVSTLELGDSALYLCASSSGTSGTDTQYFGPGTRLTVL.

This clone showed up just once. This chain joins TRBV29-1 and TRBJ1-1, with D possibly being TRBD1 (6 bases). From germline, CDR1 is SQVTM and CDR2 ANQGSEA. The length of the CDR3 is 13 residues. The V end was cut by 7 bases, the J end by 5 bases, with 17 bases between. Written as DNA, the CDR3 is TGCAGCGCTGGGAGGGGGGGGGATACTGAAGCTTTCTTT. Amino acid sequence: CSAGRGGDTEAFF. Variable domain in full (rest from reference TRBV29-1 and TRBJ1-1): SAVISQKPSRDICQRGTSLTIQCQVDSQVTMMFWYRQQPGQSLTLIATANQGSEATYESGFVIDKFPISRPNLTFSTLTVSNMSPEDSSIYLCSAGRGGDTEAFFGQGTRLTVV.

V and J are TRBV2 and TRBJ2-3, with 7 nucleotides matching TRBD2. Per the germline V gene, CDR1 is SNHLY and CDR2 is FYNNEI. CDR3 size: 15 residues. The trim removed 2 bases at V and 6 bases at J, leaving 8 bases unmatched. DNA of the CDR3: TGTGCCAGCAGTGAATCGGGACTACGTTCCGATACGCAGTATTTT. It specifies CASSESGLRSDTQYF.

The rearrangement links TRBV7-6 to TRBJ2-3; TRBD1 is a possible D gene (5 bases). The CDR3 consists of 16 residues. Trimming took 5 bases from V and 1 from J, leaving 16 bases between them. Germline assignment: CDR1 SGHVS and CDR2 FNYEAQ. The CDR3 loop is CASSTLGQDGTDTQYF. In DNA, the CDR3 is TGTGCCAGCAGCACCCTGGGGCAGGATGGCACAGATACGCAGTATTTT.

This clone occurred once. The V call is TRBV5-1, the J call TRBJ2-5, with D possibly being TRBD2 (6 bases). CDR3 size: 13 residues. CDR1 is SGHRS and CDR2 is YFSETQ in the germline V gene. The germline V and J ends were trimmed by 7 bases and 2 bases, with 12 bases remaining between them. The chain's CDR3 is CASRTGVQETQYF. CDR3 coding DNA: TGCGCCAGCCGGACGGGGGTACAAGAGACCCAGTACTTC.